Described below is a single T cell receptor beta chain sequence and its context. What it binds is not known. These data belong to a study of human T cells and chemical hapten exposure. Time point described: patch test 1, 2 weeks after DPC sensitization. Indicated treatment: therapeutic diphenylcyclopropenone sensitization with weekly scalp DPC. The study enrolled 18 to 70-year-old alopecia patients suitable for DPC. Study observations and caveats: There were significantly more large CDR3 similarity clusters among expanded TCRs than among controls. A positive correlation with patch test score was found for PT1 expanded TCR counts.

In germline, CDR1 is SQVTM, CDR2 ANQGSEA. V lost 4 bases, J lost 7 bases, and 5 bases stayed unmatched. CDR3 size: 13 residues. MiXCR, applied by TCRdb to the RACE reads, yields one record per CDR3 protein. The sample has some 49,000 distinct CDR3 sequences, around 9.3% seen once. The starting material was whole blood, obtained in connection with sensitization to the hapten diphenylcyclopropenone (DPC). The V and J genes are TRBV29-1 and TRBJ2-1; 9 bases are a match to TRBD2. The TCR originated in a woman aged 45 to 65 with alopecia areata. Some clones in this sample may be carry-over from other donors' samples. The CDR3 coding sequence is TGCAGCGTTGGCGGGAGGGGGTCGAATGAGCAGTTCTTC. Its translation: CSVGGRGSNEQFF.